The 11 T cell receptor beta chains below come from one sample, sequenced in a study of blood T cell repertoires in COVID-19 (dated by TCRdb to the early 2020s). The method was the immunoSEQ multiplex PCR assay. TCRdb provides this immuneACCESS table in a form limited to in-frame rearrangements. Some clones are lacking; in checked studies, under half of them reflect an unresolved V gene, and why the rest are absent is not known. The sample yields 400,000 to 450,000 clones; around 88% were counted once. 10% to 15% of the sample is taken by the ten largest. Sequencing was performed on peripheral blood. These receptors all come from a woman aged 50 to 65 with COVID-19, enrolled during active disease.

This clone was detected a few times. V and J are TRBV10-3 and TRBJ2-3, with D maybe TRBD1 (5 bases). Trimming took off 0 bases at V and 6 bases at J, with 19 bases between the two ends. The CDR3 covers 17 residues. Germline V gene sequence: CDR1 ENHRY, CDR2 SYGVKD. CDR3 nucleotide sequence: TGTGCCATCAGTGAGTCGAATACAGGCTCCAAAAGTGATACGCAGTATTTT. Translation gives CAISESNTGSKSDTQYF.

V and J are TRBV19 and TRBJ2-1; a possible D gene is TRBD2 (6 bases). This CDR3 has 13 amino acids. Trimming cost V 8 bases and J 2 bases, with 10 bases left between them. Germline CDR1 is LNHDA and CDR2 is SQIVND (reference sequence). As DNA, the CDR3 is TGTGCCAGTTCGGGACTCGCCTACAATGAGCAGTTCTTC. Encoded protein: CASSGLAYNEQFF.

The chain couples TRBV4-2 to TRBJ2-2; no clear D. The CDR3 length is 15 residues. V lost 1 base and J lost 0, with 6 bases in between. Germline CDR1 is LGHNA and CDR2 is YNFKEQ. The CDR3 loop is CASSQGLANTGELFF. CDR3 sequence (DNA): TGTGCCAGCAGCCAAGGACTCGCGAACACCGGGGAGCTGTTTTTT.

The chain couples TRBV4-1 to TRBJ1-4, with 8 positions matching TRBD1. This CDR3 is 17 amino acids long. V gave up 4 bases and J gave up 4 bases; unmatched junction bases: 11. Germline V gives CDR1 MGHRA, CDR2 YSYEKL. The CDR3 is CASSPYLIQGVNEKLFF. CDR3 DNA: TGCGCCAGCAGCCCTTACCTCATACAGGGGGTTAATGAAAAACTGTTTTTT.

The chain recombines TRBV5-4 with TRBJ2-5, with D possibly matching TRBD2 (6 bases). The CDR3 length is 14 residues. Deletions cut 4 bases from V and 3 bases from J, with 13 bases between. CDR1 SGHNT and CDR2 YYREEE come from the germline V gene (reference sequence). This CDR3 reads CASSRDSQEETQYF. The CDR3 DNA reads as TGTGCCAGCAGCAGGGACTCCCAGGAAGAGACCCAGTACTTC. The whole variable domain, remainder taken from reference TRBV5-4 and TRBJ2-5, is ETGVTQSPTHLIKTRGQQVTLRCSSQSGHNTVSWYQQALGQGPQFIFQYYREEENGRGNFPPRFSGLQFPNYSSELNVNALELDDSALYLCASSRDSQEETQYFGPGTRLLVL.

The rearrangement links TRBV27 to TRBJ2-7; D not resolved. V lost 6 bases, J lost 0 bases, and 9 bases lay in between. This CDR3 has 13 amino acids. Germline lookup yields CDR1 MNHEY and CDR2 SMNVEV (reference sequence). As DNA, the CDR3 is TGTGCCAGCAGCTCCCCTCTCTCCTACGAGCAGTACTTC. Protein sequence: CASSSPLSYEQYF.

The chain has TRBV2 and TRBJ1-2; the match to TRBD1 covers 9 bases. From germline, CDR1 is SNHLY and CDR2 FYNNEI. The junction had 14 bases not matched to a gene; V was cut back by 7 bases and J by 8 bases. CDR3 length equals 15 residues. In DNA form, the CDR3 reads TGTGCCAGCATTAGACAGGGGGTAGGGCTGGACGGCTACACCTTC. As protein: CASIRQGVGLDGYTF. Drawing the rest from reference TRBV2 and TRBJ1-2, the complete variable domain is EPEVTQTPSHQVTQMGQEVILRCVPISNHLYFYWYRQILGQKVEFLVSFYNNEISEKSEIFDDQFSVERPDGSNFTLKIRSTKLEDSAMYFCASIRQGVGLDGYTFGSGTRLTVV.

The rearrangement uses TRBV11-2 and TRBJ1-3; no firm D call. V was pared by 5 bases and J by 4 bases, with 15 bases between. Looked up from germline, CDR1 is SGHAT and CDR2 is FQNNGV. This CDR3 has 15 residues. The CDR3 spells CASSRSHTLGNTIYF. The CDR3 DNA sequence: TGTGCCAGCAGCCGATCTCACACCTTGGGAAACACCATATATTTT.

In its sample, this clone was seen once. This chain links TRBV7-9 with TRBJ1-1; D ambiguous. CDR1 and CDR2 from the germline V gene are SEHNR and FQNEAQ (reference sequence). V gave up 8 bases and J gave up 0 bases, with 10 bases separating them. This CDR3 is built from 13 residues. The CDR3 DNA reads as TGTGCCAGCCGGTCGGGTGTGAACACTGAAGCTTTCTTT. Residues: CASRSGVNTEAFF.

The gene calls are TRBV2 and TRBJ2-3; perhaps TRBD2 as D (6 bases). The CDR3 is made up of 14 amino acids. CDR1 SNHLY and CDR2 FYNNEI come from the germline V gene. V was pared by 2 bases and J by 7 bases, with 13 bases between. The CDR3 sequence: CASSERPGGYTQYF. CDR3 in DNA: TGTGCCAGCAGTGAAAGGCCCGGAGGGTATACGCAGTATTTT.

This clone is a singleton in its sample. The chain uses TRBV20-1 and TRBJ1-5; tentative D call: TRBD1 (6 bases). V lost 3 bases and J lost 7, with 22 bases in between. CDR1 and CDR2 (germline): DFQATT, SNEGSKA (reference sequence). The CDR3 has 16 amino acids. The chain's CDR3 is CSASSGGHTVIQPQHF. The CDR3 coding sequence is TGCAGTGCTAGTAGTGGGGGCCATACGGTTATCCAGCCCCAGCATTTT.